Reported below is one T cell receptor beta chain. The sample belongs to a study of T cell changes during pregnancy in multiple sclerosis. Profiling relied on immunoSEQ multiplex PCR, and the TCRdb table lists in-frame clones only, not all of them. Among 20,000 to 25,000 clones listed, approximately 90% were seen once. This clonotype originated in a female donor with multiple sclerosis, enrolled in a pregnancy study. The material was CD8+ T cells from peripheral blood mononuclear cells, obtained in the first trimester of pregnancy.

CDR3 sequence (DNA): TGTGCCAGCAGCCCCCTGGCAAATTTCCAAGAGACCCAGTACTTC. Amino acid sequence: CASSPLANFQETQYF. The chain joins TRBV7-9 to TRBJ2-5; D uncertain. There are 15 residues in the CDR3. Per germline, CDR1 SEHNR and CDR2 FQNEAQ (reference sequence). Trimming took off 5 bases at V and 1 base at J, with 14 bases between the two ends.